Each of the 23 T cell receptor beta chains below was sequenced from the same sample in a study of T cell changes during pregnancy in multiple sclerosis. Measured with immunoSEQ multiplex PCR; TCRdb has only the in-frame clones, and not every one. The table includes around 100,000 clones, roughly 92% detected once. Sample: peripheral blood, taken after pregnancy. The receptors shown here come from a female donor with multiple sclerosis, enrolled in a pregnancy study.

This chain connects TRBV27 to TRBJ1-4, with 10 bases matching TRBD1. Trimming cost V 6 bases and J 5 bases; bases outside gene matches: 9. Germline V gene data show CDR1 as MNHEY and CDR2 as SMNVEV (reference sequence). The CDR3 runs 16 residues. CDR3 amino acids: CASSPGQGVRNEKLFF. In DNA form, the CDR3 reads TGTGCCAGCAGCCCCGGACAGGGGGTTAGAAATGAAAAACTGTTTTTT.

This sequence joins TRBV2 and TRBJ2-1; TRBD1 matches 9 bases. V lost 5 bases, J lost 5 bases, and 10 bases stayed unmatched. The CDR3 consists of 16 residues. Germline CDR1 SNHLY, CDR2 FYNNEI. The CDR3 reads CASSLTPGQGHNEQFF. CDR3 DNA: TGTGCCAGCAGTCTAACGCCGGGACAGGGCCACAATGAGCAGTTCTTC.

This clone has only one observation. The chain employs TRBV5-4 and TRBJ2-7, with 7 bases fitting TRBD1. CDR1 and CDR2 from the germline V gene are SGHNT and YYREEE (reference sequence). The CDR3 totals 12 residues. Trimming cost V 4 bases and J 6 bases; bases outside gene matches: 4. The CDR3 DNA reads TGTGCCAGCAGCCGGAACAGGGGCGAGCAGTACTTC. Its protein product is CASSRNRGEQYF.

This chain links TRBV28 with TRBJ2-7; TRBD1 aligns across 9 bases. Germline CDR1 is MDHEN and CDR2 is SYDVKM. The CDR3 runs to 15 residues. The trim removed 5 bases at V and 5 bases at J, leaving 10 bases unmatched. The CDR3 DNA sequence: TGTGCCAGCAGTGTTACCGGGACAGGGCGGAACGAGCAGTACTTC. It translates to CASSVTGTGRNEQYF.

The V and J genes are TRBV2 and TRBJ2-3; no clear D. The CDR3 is 12 residues long. Trimming pared 7 bases from V and 2 bases from J, leaving 7 bases between. Germline V gene data show CDR1 as SNHLY and CDR2 as FYNNEI. The chain's CDR3 is CASTLLTDTQYF. Written as DNA, the CDR3 is TGTGCCAGCACCCTTCTCACAGATACGCAGTATTTT.

This sequence joins TRBV5-1 and TRBJ2-2, with 8 bases lining up with TRBD2. Germline lookup yields CDR1 SGHRS and CDR2 YFSETQ. The CDR3 is 17 amino acids. After removal of 0 bases from V and 6 bases from J, the junction contained 10 bases not matched to a gene. The CDR3 is CASSLVGLAGSPGELFF. CDR3 bases: TGCGCCAGCAGCTTGGTAGGGCTAGCGGGTTCCCCCGGGGAGCTGTTTTTT.

The J gene is TRBJ2-7, the V gene TRBV29-1, with D possibly called TRBD1 or TRBD2 (10 bases each). The germline V gene encodes CDR1 SQVTM and CDR2 ANQGSEA. This CDR3 is built from 19 residues. Between the trimmed V and J ends, which lost 4 bases and 1 base, there was a span of 29 bases. For the CDR3, the DNA is TGCAGCGTTGGCGGGCCTGGGACAGGGGAAGCGGGAGGGTCCTACGAGCAGTACTTC. This encodes CSVGGPGTGEAGGSYEQYF.

This rearrangement joins TRBV21-1 to TRBJ1-3; TRBD1 is the table's D call, not checked against the DNA. TRBV21-1 is a recognized pseudogene. The CDR3 contains 18 residues. The CDR3 nucleotides are TGTGCCAGCAGCAAAGCTTGGGGCAGTACCCCCTCTGGAAACACCATATATTTT. Translating gives CASSKAWGSTPSGNTIYF.

This clone was seen a single time. The V call is TRBV4-3, the J call TRBJ2-7, with TRBD1 as a possible D gene (6 bases). V dropped 1 base and J dropped 6 bases, with 16 bases sitting between them. The germline gives CDR1 LGHNA, CDR2 YSLEER. This CDR3 spans 15 amino acids. CDR3 DNA sequence: TGCGCCAGCAGCCAAGCCTGGTCAGGGGTCTCCGAGCAGTACTTC. This codes for CASSQAWSGVSEQYF.

The chain combines TRBV18 with TRBJ1-1; perhaps TRBD1 as D (5 bases). The length of the CDR3 is 14 residues. Germline assignment: CDR1 KGHSH and CDR2 LQKENI. The V end lost 1 base, the J end lost 1 base, and 7 bases lay between the germline ends. The CDR3 DNA is TGTGCCAGCTCACCACAGGGGTCGAACACTGAAGCTTTCTTT. Its protein is CASSPQGSNTEAFF. The variable domain in full, completed from reference TRBV18 and TRBJ1-1, reads NAGVMQNPRHLVRRRGQEARLRCSPMKGHSHVYWYRQLPEEGLKFMVYLQKENIIDESGMPKERFSAEFPKEGPSILRIQQVVRGDSAAYFCASSPQGSNTEAFFGQGTRLTVV.

The sample holds one count of this clone. This chain links TRBV30 with TRBJ1-4; TRBD1 agrees at 9 bases. This CDR3 is 15 amino acids long. Germline loops: CDR1 GTSNPN, CDR2 SVGIG (reference sequence). Trimming cost V 2 bases and J 8 bases; bases outside gene matches: 9. CDR3 in amino acids: CAWSISGTGKEKLFF. CDR3 nucleotide sequence: TGTGCCTGGAGTATCTCCGGGACAGGGAAGGAAAAACTGTTTTTT.

The chain couples TRBV6-1 to TRBJ2-7, with 11 positions matching TRBD2. V trimming: 1 base; J trimming: 2 bases; junction bases outside the gene matches: 7. CDR3 length: 17 residues. Germline CDR1 is MNHNS and CDR2 is SASEGT. This CDR3 reads CASSEEGISGRAYEQYF. The DNA for the CDR3 is TGTGCCAGCAGTGAAGAGGGGATTAGCGGGAGGGCCTACGAGCAGTACTTC.

The genes are TRBV7-9 and TRBJ2-1; 8 bases line up with TRBD1. Unmatched junction bases numbered 8, after V lost 8 bases and J lost 5 bases. This CDR3 has 14 amino acids. Looked up from germline, CDR1 is SEHNR and CDR2 is FQNEAQ (reference sequence). As DNA, the CDR3 is TGTGCCAGCTGTGGACAGGGCGTCCACAATGAGCAGTTCTTC. Its protein product is CASCGQGVHNEQFF.

This clone was observed a single time. J is TRBJ2-3 and V is TRBV5-1; D might be TRBD1 (6 bases). Trimming left V 3 bases short and J 9 bases short, with 17 bases between. This CDR3 comprises 14 residues. The germline V gene encodes CDR1 SGHRS and CDR2 YFSETQ. The CDR3 is CASSSGQGLMTQYF. CDR3 bases: TGCGCCAGCAGCTCGGGACAAGGCCTCATGACGCAGTATTTT.

This sequence joins TRBV5-4 and TRBJ2-3; weak D call: TRBD2 (6 bases). V was trimmed by 10 bases and J by 1 base, leaving 13 bases between them. The V gene's germline CDR1 is SGHNT and CDR2 YYREEE (reference sequence). The CDR3 contains 13 residues. The CDR3 protein is CAEVGGGTDTQYF. The CDR3 DNA is TGTGCCGAAGTGGGCGGGGGCACAGATACGCAGTATTTT.

V usage is TRBV10-3 and J usage is TRBJ2-3; TRBD2 agrees at 12 bases. Germline V gene lookup returns CDR1 ENHRY and CDR2 SYGVKD. V was pared by 5 bases and J by 5 bases, with 2 bases of the junction left unmatched. The CDR3 runs 14 residues. The CDR3, as DNA: TGTGCCATCAGTTCACTAGCGGGAGGAGATACGCAGTATTTT. This gives the protein CAISSLAGGDTQYF.

CDR3 DNA: TGTGCCAGTAGGCAGGGGAACACTGAAGCTTTCTTT. This codes for CASRQGNTEAFF. V usage is TRBV7-9 and J usage is TRBJ1-1, with a tentative D call TRBD1 (5 bases). Germline V gene data show CDR1 as SEHNR and CDR2 as FQNEAQ (reference sequence). The V gene lost 9 bases and the J gene lost 1 base, with 9 bases spanning the gap. The CDR3 extends over 12 amino acids.

This clone has just one count. This chain uses TRBV7-9 with TRBJ2-5, with D tentatively TRBD1 (6 bases). V shed 4 bases and J shed 4 bases, with 10 bases lying between them. Per germline, CDR1 SEHNR and CDR2 FQNEAQ (reference sequence). This CDR3 contains 13 residues. The CDR3 protein is CASSSIGGETQYF. In DNA, the CDR3 is TGTGCCAGCAGCTCCATAGGGGGAGAGACCCAGTACTTC. Drawing the rest from reference TRBV7-9 and TRBJ2-5, the complete variable domain is DTGVSQNPRHKITKRGQNVTFRCDPISEHNRLYWYRQTLGQGPEFLTYFQNEAQLEKSRLLSDRFSAERPKGSFSTLEIQRTEQGDSAMYLCASSSIGGETQYFGPGTRLLVL.

This sequence joins TRBV21-1 and TRBJ2-2; TRBD1, as called in the table, went unchecked against the DNA. TRBV21-1 is annotated as a pseudogene. CDR3 length: 14 amino acids. The DNA of the CDR3 is TGCGAATCCTACAGGGTCGCGAACACCGGGGAGCTGTTTTTT. Its protein is CESYRVANTGELFF.

This chain links TRBV7-3 with TRBJ2-1, with 15 positions matching TRBD2. V shed 5 bases and J 15 bases; nucleotides not matched to a gene: 8. Germline V CDR1 and CDR2: SGHTA, FQGTGA. The CDR3 runs 14 residues. The CDR3 loop is CASSTRTSGGALFF. In DNA form, the CDR3 reads TGTGCCAGCAGCACACGGACTAGCGGGGGGGCCTTGTTCTTC. Full variable domain (outside the CDR3, taken from reference TRBV7-3 and TRBJ2-1): GAGVSQTPSNKVTEKGKYVELRCDPISGHTALYWYRQSLGQGPEFLIYFQGTGAADDSGLPNDRFFAVRPEGSVSTLKIQRTERGDSAVYLCASSTRTSGGALFFGPGTRLTVL.

The chain recombines TRBV5-1 with TRBJ2-2, with TRBD2 as a possible D gene (6 bases). The CDR3 totals 14 residues. V was cut by 5 bases and J by 3 bases, with 11 bases left in between. CDR1 and CDR2 (germline): SGHRS, YFSETQ. This CDR3 is CASRGREDTGELFF. The CDR3 nucleotides read TGCGCCAGCAGGGGCAGGGAGGACACCGGGGAGCTGTTTTTT. Drawing the rest from reference TRBV5-1 and TRBJ2-2, the complete variable domain is KAGVTQTPRYLIKTRGQQVTLSCSPISGHRSVSWYQQTPGQGLQFLFEYFSETQRNKGNFPGRFSGRQFSNSRSEMNVSTLELGDSALYLCASRGREDTGELFFGEGSRLTVL.

This clone showed up just a few times. This chain links TRBV27 with TRBJ2-6, with TRBD2 matching 8 bases. The germline V gene encodes CDR1 MNHEY and CDR2 SMNVEV (reference sequence). CDR3 length: 17 residues. The V and J ends lost 6 bases and 0 bases, in that order; junction bases with no gene match: 7. CDR3 nucleotide sequence: TGTGCCAGCAGGCCGGACAGCGGGAGCTCTGGGGCCAACGTCCTGACTTTC. This codes for CASRPDSGSSGANVLTF. Complete variable domain (other parts from reference TRBV27 and TRBJ2-6): EAQVTQNPRYLITVTGKKLTVTCSQNMNHEYMSWYRQDPGLGLRQIYYSMNVEVTDKGDVPEGYKVSRKEKRNFPLILESPSPNQTSLYFCASRPDSGSSGANVLTFGAGSRLTVL.

The genes are TRBV29-1 and TRBJ1-2, with D maybe TRBD1 (6 bases). This CDR3 is 12 amino acids long. CDR1 is SQVTM, CDR2 ANQGSEA, per germline. V shed 3 bases and J shed 3 bases, with 8 bases lying between them. The CDR3 DNA reads as TGCAGCGTTGAGGACAGACACTATGGCTACACCTTC. Its translation is CSVEDRHYGYTF.